The clone carrying this TCR beta chain has just one count. Its antigen remains unidentified. Primers included in the PCR were 60 Vbeta and 13 Jbeta primers. Only in-frame clones appear in the TCRdb table, and some are missing; sequencing was by immunoSEQ multiplex PCR. The repertoire consists of 95,000 to 150,000 clones, with 70% to 80% occurring once and the leading ten covering about 7.8%. Unrecorded immune exposures were likely, despite nominal health at sampling. The sample is drawn from a study of cytomegalovirus exposure and HLA in healthy donors. General study points: CMV antigen specificity of a few CMV-associated chains was confirmed in vitro. Immune exposure was documented only through CMV serostatus. Relative to the 666-donor mean, N-insertions were reportedly fewer in an Asian-associated ancestry cluster in a later analysis.

The receptor's source is a woman aged 40 to 55 in good health and CMV-seropositive. Material: PBMCs.

CDR3 sequence: CASSLVGPGQPQHF. Here the CDR3 DNA reads TGTGCCAGCAGCTTAGTGGGCCCCGGTCAGCCCCAGCATTTT. The chain couples TRBV7-9 to TRBJ1-5; no firm D call. V gave up 1 base and J gave up 6 bases, with 10 bases separating them. This CDR3 comprises 14 residues. Germline loops: CDR1 SEHNR, CDR2 FQNEAQ (reference sequence).